This T cell receptor (beta chain) was captured by sequencing in a study of blood T cell repertoires in COVID-19. Study-level information: Samples representing acute and convalescent COVID-19 were sourced from the United States, Italy and Spain. PBMCs, B-cell-depleted T cells, or T cells were the source of the cDNA or gDNA that made up the material.

Germline V gene data show CDR1 as SGHNT and CDR2 as YYREEE (reference sequence). The CDR3 loop spans 16 amino acids. V lost 4 bases and J lost 0; bases outside the gene matches: 6. As processed by the authors: Scientists estimated how many nucleated cells there were by amplifying reference gene primers. Generated by immunoSEQ multiplex PCR, the TCRdb table keeps only in-frame clones and is missing some. The V and J calls and clone size were taken over from that table, and D and trimming were inferred from the DNA. The sample has around 170,000 clones, 70% to 90% seen once; the top ten hold more than 3%.

The TCR sequence derives from a woman in her 70s with acute or convalescent COVID-19. V usage is TRBV5-4 and J usage is TRBJ1-4, with TRBD1 matching 7 bases. Sequencing was done on a sample of peripheral blood. The CDR3 nucleotides read TGTGCCAGCAGCAGTAAACAGGGGACAACTAATGAAAAACTGTTTTTT. As protein: CASSSKQGTTNEKLFF.